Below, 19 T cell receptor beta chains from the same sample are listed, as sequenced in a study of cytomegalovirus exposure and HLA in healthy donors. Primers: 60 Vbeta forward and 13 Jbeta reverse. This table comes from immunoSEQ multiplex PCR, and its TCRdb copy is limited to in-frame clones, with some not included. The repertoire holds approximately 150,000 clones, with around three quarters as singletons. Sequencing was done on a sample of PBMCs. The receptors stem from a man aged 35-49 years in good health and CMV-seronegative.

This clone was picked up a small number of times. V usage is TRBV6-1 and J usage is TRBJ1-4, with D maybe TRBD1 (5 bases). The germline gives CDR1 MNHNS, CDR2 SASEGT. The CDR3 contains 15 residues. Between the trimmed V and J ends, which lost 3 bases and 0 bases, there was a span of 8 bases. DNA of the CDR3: TGTGCCAGCAGTGACCGCAGGGCAACTAATGAAAAACTGTTTTTT. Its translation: CASSDRRATNEKLFF.

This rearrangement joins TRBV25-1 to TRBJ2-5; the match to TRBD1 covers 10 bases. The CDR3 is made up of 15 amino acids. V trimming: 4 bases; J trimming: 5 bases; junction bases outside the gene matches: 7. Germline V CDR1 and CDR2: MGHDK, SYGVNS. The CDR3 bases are TGTGCCAGCAGTGTCGACAGGGGGCGGGGGGAGACCCAGTACTTC. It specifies CASSVDRGRGETQYF.

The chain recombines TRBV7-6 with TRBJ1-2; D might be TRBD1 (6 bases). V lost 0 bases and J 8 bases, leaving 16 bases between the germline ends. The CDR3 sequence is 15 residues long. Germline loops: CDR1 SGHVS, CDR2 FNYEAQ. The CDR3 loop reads CASSLASAGEGGYTF. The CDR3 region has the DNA TGTGCCAGCAGCTTAGCATCGGCAGGGGAGGGCGGCTACACCTTC.

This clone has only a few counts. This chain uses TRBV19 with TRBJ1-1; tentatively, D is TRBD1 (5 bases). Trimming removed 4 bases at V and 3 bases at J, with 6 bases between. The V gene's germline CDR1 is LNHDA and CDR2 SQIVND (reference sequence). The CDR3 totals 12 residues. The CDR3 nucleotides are TGTGCCAGTAGTACAGGGCACACTGAAGCTTTCTTT. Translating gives CASSTGHTEAFF.

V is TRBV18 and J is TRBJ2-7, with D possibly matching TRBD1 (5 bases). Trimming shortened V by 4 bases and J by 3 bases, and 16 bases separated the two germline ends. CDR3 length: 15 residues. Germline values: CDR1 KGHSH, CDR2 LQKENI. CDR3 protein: CASSQSQGIGYEQYF. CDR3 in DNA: TGTGCCAGCTCACAAAGTCAGGGAATCGGCTACGAGCAGTACTTC.

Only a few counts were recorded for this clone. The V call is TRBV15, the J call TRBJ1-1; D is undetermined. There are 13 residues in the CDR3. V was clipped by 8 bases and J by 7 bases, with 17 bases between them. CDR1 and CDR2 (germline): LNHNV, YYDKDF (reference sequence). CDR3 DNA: TGTGCCACCGCCGCCTCGGGAACACGTGAAGCTTTCTTT. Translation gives CATAASGTREAFF.

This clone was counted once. This CDR3 is CASSHRTLAGQDNEQFF. CDR3 sequence (DNA): TGTGCCAGCAGCCACAGGACACTAGCGGGGCAGGACAATGAGCAGTTCTTC. The genes are TRBV7-6 and TRBJ2-1; TRBD2 aligns across 10 bases. This CDR3 region has 17 residues. V dropped 5 bases and J dropped 5; count of bases not matched to a gene: 12. Germline CDR1 and CDR2: SGHVS and FNYEAQ.

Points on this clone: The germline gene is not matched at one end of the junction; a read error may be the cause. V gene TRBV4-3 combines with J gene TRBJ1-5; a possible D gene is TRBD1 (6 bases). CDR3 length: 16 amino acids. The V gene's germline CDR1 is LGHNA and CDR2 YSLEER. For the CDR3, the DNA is TGCGCCAGCAGCGAAGAATACGCCACAGGGCTCCCACCCCAGCATTTT. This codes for CASSEEYATGLPPQHF.

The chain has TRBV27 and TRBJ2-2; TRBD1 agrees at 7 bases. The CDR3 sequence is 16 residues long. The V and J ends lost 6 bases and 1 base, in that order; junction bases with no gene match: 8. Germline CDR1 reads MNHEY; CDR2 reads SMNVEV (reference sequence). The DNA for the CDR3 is TGTGCCAGCAGAGACAGGGCGGGTTGGAACACCGGGGAGCTGTTTTTT. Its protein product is CASRDRAGWNTGELFF.

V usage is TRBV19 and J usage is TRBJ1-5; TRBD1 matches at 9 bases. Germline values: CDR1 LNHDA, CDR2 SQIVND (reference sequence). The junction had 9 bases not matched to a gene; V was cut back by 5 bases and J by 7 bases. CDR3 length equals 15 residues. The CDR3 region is CASSVQTGGGQPQHF. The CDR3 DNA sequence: TGTGCCAGTAGTGTCCAGACAGGGGGAGGGCAGCCCCAGCATTTT. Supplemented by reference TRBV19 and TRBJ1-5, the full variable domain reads DGGITQSPKYLFRKEGQNVTLSCEQNLNHDAMYWYRQDPGQGLRLIYYSQIVNDFQKGDIAEGYSVSREKKESFPLTVTSAQKNPTAFYLCASSVQTGGGQPQHFGDGTRLSIL.

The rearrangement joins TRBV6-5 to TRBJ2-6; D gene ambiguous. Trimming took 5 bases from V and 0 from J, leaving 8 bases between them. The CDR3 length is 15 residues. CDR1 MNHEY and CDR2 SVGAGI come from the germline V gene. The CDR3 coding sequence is TGTGCCAGCAGTACTACAAGCTCTGGGGCCAACGTCCTGACTTTC. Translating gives CASSTTSSGANVLTF.

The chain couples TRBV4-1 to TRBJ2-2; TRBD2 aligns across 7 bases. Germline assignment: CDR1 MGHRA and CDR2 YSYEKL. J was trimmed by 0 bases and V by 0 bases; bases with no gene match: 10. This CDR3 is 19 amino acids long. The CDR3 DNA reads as TGCGCCAGCAGCCAAGATAAGGGACGGGAGGACACGAACACCGGGGAGCTGTTTTTT. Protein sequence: CASSQDKGREDTNTGELFF.

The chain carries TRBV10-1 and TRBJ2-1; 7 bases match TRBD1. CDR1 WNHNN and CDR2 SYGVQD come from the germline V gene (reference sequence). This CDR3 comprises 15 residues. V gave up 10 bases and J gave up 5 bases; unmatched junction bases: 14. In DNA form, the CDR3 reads TGCGCCACCCCCAAGAGGGGGCCCAAAGACAATGAGCAGTTCTTC. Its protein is CATPKRGPKDNEQFF.

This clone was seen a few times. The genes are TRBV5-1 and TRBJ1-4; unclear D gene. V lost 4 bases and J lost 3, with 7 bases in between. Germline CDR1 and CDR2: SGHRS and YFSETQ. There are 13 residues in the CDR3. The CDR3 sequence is CASSPRSNEKLFF. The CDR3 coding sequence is TGCGCCAGCAGCCCCCGGTCTAATGAAAAACTGTTTTTT.

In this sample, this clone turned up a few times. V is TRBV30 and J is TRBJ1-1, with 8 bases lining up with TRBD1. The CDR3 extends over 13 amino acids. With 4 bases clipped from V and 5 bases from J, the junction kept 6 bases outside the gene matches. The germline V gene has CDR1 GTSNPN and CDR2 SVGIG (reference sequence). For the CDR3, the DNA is TGTGCCTGGACCAGAAGACAGGGGACTGAAGCTTTCTTT. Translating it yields CAWTRRQGTEAFF.

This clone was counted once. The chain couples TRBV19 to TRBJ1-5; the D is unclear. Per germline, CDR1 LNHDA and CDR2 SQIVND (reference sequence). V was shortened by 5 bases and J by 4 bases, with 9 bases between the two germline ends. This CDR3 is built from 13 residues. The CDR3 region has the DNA TGTGCCAGTAGTCCGAATGAGAATCAGCCCCAGCATTTT. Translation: CASSPNENQPQHF.

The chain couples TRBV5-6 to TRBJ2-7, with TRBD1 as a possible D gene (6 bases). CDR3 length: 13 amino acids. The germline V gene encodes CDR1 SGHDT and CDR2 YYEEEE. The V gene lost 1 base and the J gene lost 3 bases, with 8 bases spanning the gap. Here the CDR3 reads CASSLQGLYEQYF. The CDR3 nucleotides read TGTGCCAGCAGCTTGCAGGGGCTCTACGAGCAGTACTTC.

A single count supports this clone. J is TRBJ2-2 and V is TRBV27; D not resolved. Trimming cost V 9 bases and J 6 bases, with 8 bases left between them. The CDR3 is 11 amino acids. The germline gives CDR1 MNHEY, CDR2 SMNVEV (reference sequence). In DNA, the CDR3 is TGTGCCAGTCGTACTTCCGGGGAGCTGTTTTTT. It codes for CASRTSGELFF.

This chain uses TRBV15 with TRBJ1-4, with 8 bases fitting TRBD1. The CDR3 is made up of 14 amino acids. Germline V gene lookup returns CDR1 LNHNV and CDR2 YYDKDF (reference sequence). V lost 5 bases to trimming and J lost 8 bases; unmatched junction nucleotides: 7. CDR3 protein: CATSRRGRYEKLFF. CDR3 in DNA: TGTGCCACCAGCCGCAGGGGGCGATACGAAAAACTGTTTTTT.